One and the same sample provided the 13 T cell receptor beta chains below, sequenced in a study of blood T cell repertoires in COVID-19. Using immunoSEQ multiplex PCR, the repertoire was profiled, and TCRdb retains in-frame clones only, with some absent. The top ten hold roughly an eighth of the sample, which has some 83,000 clones, approximately 75% seen once. Sequenced input: peripheral blood. The source is a woman over 75 with acute or convalescent COVID-19.

The chain combines TRBV30 with TRBJ1-2; TRBD1 is a possible D gene (5 bases). The germline CDR1 and CDR2 sequences are GTSNPN and SVGIG (reference sequence). The CDR3 contains 11 residues. The V and J ends lost 2 bases and 8 bases respectively, with 9 bases between them. The CDR3 reads CAWSSGGGYTF. The CDR3 DNA follows: TGTGCCTGGAGTTCGGGGGGAGGCTACACCTTC.

This chain links TRBV30 with TRBJ1-5; 12 bases agree with TRBD1. Germline values: CDR1 GTSNPN, CDR2 SVGIG (reference sequence). After removal of 2 bases from V and 9 bases from J, the junction contained 5 bases not matched to a gene. The CDR3 consists of 14 residues. This CDR3 is CAWSPGQGAGPQHF. The CDR3 nucleotides are TGTGCCTGGAGTCCGGGACAGGGGGCAGGGCCCCAGCATTTT.

This clone was recorded once. J is TRBJ2-3 and V is TRBV4-1, with TRBD1 matching over 7 bases. Germline assignment: CDR1 MGHRA and CDR2 YSYEKL. Trimming cost V 3 bases and J 2 bases; bases outside gene matches: 11. The CDR3 totals 17 residues. The CDR3 DNA sequence: TGCGCCAGCAGCCACAAGACAGGGCTGGAGAACACAGATACGCAGTATTTT. Translated, it gives CASSHKTGLENTDTQYF.

J is TRBJ1-1 and V is TRBV30; 9 bases map to TRBD1. The V segment lost 5 bases and the J segment 4 bases; nucleotides outside the gene matches: 14. The CDR3 is made up of 16 amino acids. In germline, CDR1 is GTSNPN, CDR2 SVGIG (reference sequence). The CDR3 coding sequence is TGTGCCTGGGGAGGAAGGACAGGGGTCCGGAGCACTGAAGCTTTCTTT. It yields the protein CAWGGRTGVRSTEAFF. Together with reference TRBV30 and TRBJ1-1, the CDR3 gives the full variable domain: SQTIHQWPATLVQPVGSPLSLECTVEGTSNPNLYWYRQAAGRGLQLLFYSVGIGQISSEVPQNLSASRPQDRQFILSSKKLLLSDSGFYLCAWGGRTGVRSTEAFFGQGTRLTVV.

The sample holds one count of this clone. The rearrangement links TRBV6-6 to TRBJ2-1, with D unclear. The V gene lost 10 bases and the J gene lost 2 bases, with 12 bases spanning the gap. There are 13 residues in the CDR3. Germline V gives CDR1 MNHNY, CDR2 SVGAGI (reference sequence). The CDR3 nucleotides read TGTGCCACATGTCCCTCTACCTACAATGAGCAGTTCTTC. Its translation: CATCPSTYNEQFF.

This clone was seen only once. This chain uses TRBV18 with TRBJ2-6, with D perhaps matching TRBD1 (6 bases). Germline V gene sequence: CDR1 KGHSH, CDR2 LQKENI. The germline V and J ends were trimmed by 6 bases and 1 base, with 10 bases remaining between them. The length of the CDR3 is 15 residues. The CDR3 sequence: CASSRGQSGANVLTF. The CDR3 nucleotides are TGTGCCAGCTCTCGTGGACAGTCTGGGGCCAACGTCCTGACTTTC.

This clone has only a few counts. This chain connects TRBV11-1 to TRBJ1-3, with D unresolved. V was cut by 5 bases and J by 0 bases, with 8 bases left in between. CDR1 is SGHAT, CDR2 FQDESV, per germline (reference sequence). This CDR3 spans 14 amino acids. CDR3 protein: CASSPADSGNTIYF. The CDR3 DNA sequence: TGTGCCAGCAGCCCGGCGGACTCTGGAAACACCATATATTTT.

The chain has TRBV7-9 and TRBJ2-7, with D possibly matching TRBD1 (6 bases). Trimming cost V 5 bases and J 0 bases, with 14 bases left between them. The CDR3 is 15 amino acids. Germline V lookup: CDR1 SEHNR, CDR2 FQNEAQ (reference sequence). The CDR3 spells CASSPGQLNSYEQYF. In DNA, the CDR3 is TGTGCCAGCAGCCCAGGACAGTTGAACTCCTACGAGCAGTACTTC. The variable domain in full, with the rest retrieved from reference TRBV7-9 and TRBJ2-7, is DTGVSQNPRHKITKRGQNVTFRCDPISEHNRLYWYRQTLGQGPEFLTYFQNEAQLEKSRLLSDRFSAERPKGSFSTLEIQRTEQGDSAMYLCASSPGQLNSYEQYFGPGTRLTVT.

This chain links TRBV30 with TRBJ2-7; D might be TRBD1 (6 bases). The germline V and J ends were trimmed by 3 bases and 1 base, with 13 bases remaining between them. Germline CDR1 GTSNPN, CDR2 SVGIG (reference sequence). CDR3 size: 14 residues. The CDR3 region has the DNA TGTGCCTGGAGGGGGGCAGGGCCGTCCTACGAGCAGTACTTC. This translates into CAWRGAGPSYEQYF.

This chain links TRBV7-9 with TRBJ1-3, with 9 bases fitting TRBD1. The trim removed 5 bases at V and 4 bases at J, leaving 6 bases unmatched. CDR1 is SEHNR and CDR2 is FQNEAQ in the germline V gene (reference sequence). The CDR3 contains 15 residues. The CDR3 loop reads CASSLGQGTGNTIYF. The CDR3 bases are TGTGCCAGCAGCCTAGGACAGGGGACCGGAAACACCATATATTTT.

Worth noting for this clone: This CDR3 is also generated by other DNA sequences in the sample. The rearrangement joins TRBV30 to TRBJ1-2; D perhaps matches TRBD1 (5 bases). Germline V gene lookup returns CDR1 GTSNPN and CDR2 SVGIG (reference sequence). V lost 0 bases, J lost 0 bases, and 8 bases lay in between. This CDR3 comprises 14 residues. CDR3 DNA sequence: TGTGCCTGGAGTGTCACAGGAGCTAACTATGGCTACACCTTC. This gives the protein CAWSVTGANYGYTF.

There are a few counts of this clone. The genes are TRBV18 and TRBJ1-3; D is perhaps TRBD1 (5 bases). The CDR3 runs 16 residues. V was shortened by 5 bases and J by 0 bases, with 14 bases between the two germline ends. From germline, CDR1 is KGHSH and CDR2 LQKENI. CDR3 nucleotides: TGTGCCAGCTCAGAACAATCAGGGTTCTCTGGAAACACCATATATTTT. Amino acids: CASSEQSGFSGNTIYF.

The chain employs TRBV6-5 and TRBJ1-2; TRBD1 matches 8 bases. CDR1 is MNHEY and CDR2 is SVGAGI in the germline V gene. CDR3 length equals 14 residues. V shed 4 bases, J shed 4 bases, and the junction held 5 bases outside the gene matches. The CDR3 loop reads CASSSGQEIYGYTF. The CDR3 nucleotides read TGTGCCAGCAGTTCGGGACAGGAAATCTATGGCTACACCTTC.